This T cell receptor beta chain was identified during a study of identical twins (dated by TCRdb to the mid-2010s). Regarding the research as a whole: To test whether fetal clonotypes persist, the study used deep sequencing on TCR alpha and beta repertoires from monozygotic twins, unrelated adults of various ages, and cord blood. To rule out contamination, the twin experiments were replicated at different times with different library preparation protocols.

The cysteine opens and the phenylalanine closes a CDR3 of 11 amino acids. Only the CDR3 part of the read is kept: 33 bases, read in frame from the first base. Study-wide findings and limitations: In beta out-of-frame sequences, excess twin sharing was weaker, because having fewer shared sequences lowered the signal-to-noise ratio. Abundant cord blood beta clonotypes had fewer insertions, young adult naive repertoires showed a similar but weaker trend, and memory repertoires showed no such trend. Invariant T cells such as MAIT and iNKT could partly confound zero-insertion analyses, although diverse VJ usage argued against such confounding for most clonotypes. Compared with coincidental sharing between unrelated individuals, out-of-frame TCR alpha sequences shared between twins had an excess of sequences with low generation probability. Recombination models systematically underestimated out-of-frame TCR alpha sharing in monozygotic twins but agreed with sharing between unrelated individuals. Conclusions relied on cross-sectional statistical analysis, since the same donors could not be followed over many years.

This clonotype has at least ten counts. Its antigen remains unidentified. Per-base qualities were not stored, and no clone one base away is much larger. Every donor in the study was a healthy Caucasian. The study also sequenced three unrelated non-twin adults: a male aged 18 to 30, a male aged 50 to 60 and a female aged 50 to 60. Using Miltenyi CD45RO+ enrichment and human naive T-cell isolation kits, memory (CD45RO+) and naive T cells were isolated from PBMC. Library preparation employed 5' RACE. The instrument was an Illumina HiSeq 2000. A universal primer binding site was introduced by template switching, and a unique molecular identifier was present in the final cDNA, enabling accurate counting of TCR cDNA molecules. First-strand cDNA for TCR alpha and beta chains was synthesized from specific primers in the conserved constant-segment region. To control for contamination, every cDNA library was double barcoded, receiving both a SMART-Mk sample barcode and Illumina barcodes. TruSeq adapter sequences along with Illumina sample barcodes were introduced in two successive PCR steps. The Illumina HiSeq platform was used with custom primers to sequence TCR alpha and beta cDNA libraries. As for the authors' bioinformatics: MiGEC was used to process raw reads and extract unique molecular identifiers, and MiXCR was used to find CDR3 positions. Recombination models were inferred per individual with the repgenHMM and IGoR tools using an EM algorithm. The analysis of shared clonotypes was done with the tcR package in R, with sharing normalized by the product of cloneset sizes. To study raw recombination without the effects of thymic and clonal selection, out-of-frame nonproductive sequences were analyzed. The public reads were reprocessed in TCRdb via fastp at Q25 and MiXCR, keeping in-frame beta chains. Rows are unified per CDR3 protein, each entry keeping the most common DNA and genes. These V and J calls rely on TCRdb rather than the paper's analysis. In this sample the table shows about 430,000 distinct CDR3 sequences, approximately 17% of which occur a single time. The top ten hold approximately 12% of the sample.

The receptor was derived from a man aged 45 to 65 in good health. The sequence is built from TRBV21-1 and TRBJ2-1; the D call of TRBD2 is as the table states it, not checked on the DNA. TRBV21-1 is a pseudogene locus. Sequencing input: naive T cells sorted from blood. This specimen's cell subset or site label, interpreted: cells isolated with a human naive T-cell isolation kit. The CDR3 in this case is CASRARPKQFF. DNA sequence: TGTGCCAGCAGAGCAAGGCCCAAGCAGTTCTTC.